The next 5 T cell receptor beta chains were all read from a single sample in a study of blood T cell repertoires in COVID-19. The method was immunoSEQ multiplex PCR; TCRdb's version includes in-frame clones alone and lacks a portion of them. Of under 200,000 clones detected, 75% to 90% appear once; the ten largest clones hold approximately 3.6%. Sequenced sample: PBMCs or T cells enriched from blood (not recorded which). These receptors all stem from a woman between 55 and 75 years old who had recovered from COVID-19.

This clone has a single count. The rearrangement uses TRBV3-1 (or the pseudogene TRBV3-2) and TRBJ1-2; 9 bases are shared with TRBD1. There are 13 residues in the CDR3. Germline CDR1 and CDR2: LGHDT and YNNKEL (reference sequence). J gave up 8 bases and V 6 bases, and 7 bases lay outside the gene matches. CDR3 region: CASRTGTGTGYTF. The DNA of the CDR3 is TGTGCCAGCAGGACCGGGACAGGGACCGGCTACACCTTC.

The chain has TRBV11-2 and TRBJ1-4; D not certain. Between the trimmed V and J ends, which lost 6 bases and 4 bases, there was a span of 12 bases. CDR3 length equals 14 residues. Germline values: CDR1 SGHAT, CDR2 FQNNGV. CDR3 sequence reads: CASRKSYFNEKLFF. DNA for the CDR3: TGTGCCAGCAGAAAAAGCTACTTTAATGAAAAACTGTTTTTT. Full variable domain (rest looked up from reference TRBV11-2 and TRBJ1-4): EAGVAQSPRYKIIEKRQSVAFWCNPISGHATLYWYQQILGQGPKLLIQFQNNGVVDDSQLPKDRFSAERLKGVDSTLKIQPAKLEDSAVYLCASRKSYFNEKLFFGSGTQLSVL.

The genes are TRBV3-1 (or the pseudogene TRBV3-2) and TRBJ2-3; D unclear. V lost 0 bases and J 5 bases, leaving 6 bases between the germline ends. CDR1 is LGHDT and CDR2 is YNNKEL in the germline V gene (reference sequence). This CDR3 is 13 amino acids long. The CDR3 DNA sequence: TGTGCCAGCAGCCAAGAATCCAGAGATACGCAGTATTTT. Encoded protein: CASSQESRDTQYF.

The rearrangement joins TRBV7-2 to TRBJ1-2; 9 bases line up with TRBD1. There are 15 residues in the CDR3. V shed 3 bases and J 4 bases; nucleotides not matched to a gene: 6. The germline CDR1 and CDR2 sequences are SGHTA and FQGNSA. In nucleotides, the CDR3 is TGTGCCAGCAGCTTCGACAGGGGGGGATCCTATGGCTACACCTTC. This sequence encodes CASSFDRGGSYGYTF. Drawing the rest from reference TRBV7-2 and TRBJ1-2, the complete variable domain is GAGVSQSPSNKVTEKGKDVELRCDPISGHTALYWYRQSLGQGLEFLIYFQGNSAPDKSGLPSDRFSAERTGGSVSTLTIQRTQQEDSAVYLCASSFDRGGSYGYTFGSGTRLTVV.

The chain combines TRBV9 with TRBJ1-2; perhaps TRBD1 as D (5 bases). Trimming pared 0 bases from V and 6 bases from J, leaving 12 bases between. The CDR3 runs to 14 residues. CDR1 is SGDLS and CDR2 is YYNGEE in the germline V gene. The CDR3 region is CASSVDAGPDGYTF. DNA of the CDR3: TGTGCCAGCAGCGTAGATGCAGGGCCGGATGGCTACACCTTC.